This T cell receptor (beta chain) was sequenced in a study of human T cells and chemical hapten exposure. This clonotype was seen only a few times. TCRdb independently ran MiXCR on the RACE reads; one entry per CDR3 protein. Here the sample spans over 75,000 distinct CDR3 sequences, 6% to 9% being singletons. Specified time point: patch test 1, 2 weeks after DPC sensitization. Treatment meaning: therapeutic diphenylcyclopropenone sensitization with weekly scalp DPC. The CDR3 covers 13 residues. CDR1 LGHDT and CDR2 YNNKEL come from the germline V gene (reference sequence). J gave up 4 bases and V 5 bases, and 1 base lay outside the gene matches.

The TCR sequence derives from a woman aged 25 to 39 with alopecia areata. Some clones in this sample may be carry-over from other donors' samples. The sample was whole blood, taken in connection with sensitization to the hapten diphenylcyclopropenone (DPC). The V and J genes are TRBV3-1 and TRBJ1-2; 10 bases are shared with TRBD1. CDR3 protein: CASSRDRGYGYTF. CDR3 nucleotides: TGTGCCAGCAGCAGGGACAGGGGCTATGGCTACACCTTC.